Given below is one T cell receptor (beta chain) in context. Its antigen remains unknown. Template switching introduced a universal primer site, and the cDNA bore unique molecular identifiers. TCRdb re-called the 5' RACE reads through MiXCR, storing one row per CDR3 protein. This sample yields some 1,600,000 distinct CDR3 sequences, of which around 33% are seen a single time; about 0.27% belongs to the top ten. The data are from a study of identical twins. Germline CDR1 is MNHNY and CDR2 is SVGAGI (reference sequence). The CDR3 has 13 residues. All donors were healthy, and all were Caucasian. Study-level points and caveats: Researchers reported weaker excess twin sharing in beta out-of-frame sequences. For cord blood, abundant beta clonotypes had fewer insertions, unlike memory repertoires, which showed none.

This sequence was found in a newborn girl in good health. J is TRBJ2-7 and V is TRBV6-6, with TRBD2 as a possible D gene (6 bases). The J call may be in error: the DNA end matches TRBJ2-5 better. Specimen: cord blood. The CDR3 here is CASSTGTAETQYF. CDR3 nucleotide sequence: TGTGCCAGCAGTACCGGGACTGCGGAGACCCAGTACTTC.